This is a list of T cell receptor beta chains from one sample in a study of neurological immune-mediated disorders. TCRdb itself ran the 5' RACE reads through MiXCR, one entry per CDR3 protein. The profile shows 50,000 to 60,000 distinct CDR3 sequences, under 2.5% of them singletons. Source material: PBMCs. These receptor sequences come from a man aged 50-59 years with multiple sclerosis. Each CDR3 is given with its conserved first and last residue. D genes are given only for firm matches. Where a row states a size, it is once, few, many or the class of an expanded clone; other rows omit it.

size	D	V	J	DNA	CDR3
many	TRBD1	TRBV5-1	TRBJ2-1	TGCGCCAGCAGAAGGACAGGGGATGAGCAGTTCTTC	CASRRTGDEQFF
many	-	TRBV5-1	TRBJ2-7	TGCGCCAGCAGACCGGGGGTCCAGGGATACGAGCAGTACTTC	CASRPGVQGYEQYF
many	TRBD2	TRBV30	TRBJ2-3	TGTGCCTGGAGTACTCACCCCATCAGCGGGGGGCAGTTCACAGATACGCAGTATTTT	CAWSTHPISGGQFTDTQYF
many	-	TRBV5-5	TRBJ2-1	TGTGCCAGTCAGGGGTCTAGGAACAATGAGCAGTTCTTC	CASQGSRNNEQFF
many	-	TRBV4-2	TRBJ2-5	TGTGCCAGCAGCCAAGATAGAATGGGGGGAGAGACCCAGTACTTC	CASSQDRMGGETQYF
many	-	TRBV12-3/TRBV12-4	TRBJ1-1	TGTGCCAGCACTCCCCTACCGGGACGCCGGACTAGGGGGACTGAAGCTTTCTTT	CASTPLPGRRTRGTEAFF
many	TRBD1	TRBV6-5	TRBJ2-2	TGTGCCAGCAGTTATCGGACAGGGGTCACGAACACCGGGGAGCTGTTTTTT	CASSYRTGVTNTGELFF
many	-	TRBV28	TRBJ2-7	TGTGCCAGCACCCCAGTTGAGGGGGGCATATACGAGCAGTACTTC	CASTPVEGGIYEQYF
many	TRBD2	TRBV20-1	TRBJ2-2	TGCAGTGCTAGAGATCCCACTAGCGGGGTGAACACCGGGGAGCTGTTTTTT	CSARDPTSGVNTGELFF
many	TRBD1	TRBV20-1	TRBJ1-2	TGCAGTGCTAGAGGCGCAGGGGGGAGCTATGGCTACACCTTC	CSARGAGGSYGYTF
many	-	TRBV6-6	TRBJ2-5	TGTGCCAGCAGCGGCCAGGGCCCTCGGGAGACCCAGTACTTC	CASSGQGPRETQYF
-	-	TRBV7-2	TRBJ2-3	TGTGCCAGCAGCCCAGGGTTCTCGCAGGTCGTTGGTCGCACAGATACGCAGTATTTT	CASSPGFSQVVGRTDTQYF
many	TRBD1	TRBV20-1	TRBJ1-5	TGCAGTGCTTCGGACAGGGGGGTTTTTTTGGGTTACAATCAGCCCCAGCATTTT	CSASDRGVFLGYNQPQHF
many	-	TRBV7-9	TRBJ2-7	TGTGCCAGCAGCTCGATGGGCAGGGCGGTCGAGCAGTACTTC	CASSSMGRAVEQYF
many	-	TRBV20-1	TRBJ2-4	TGCAGTGCGTACGGGGCAGTGGAAAACATTCAGTACTTC	CSAYGAVENIQYF
many	-	TRBV5-1	TRBJ2-7	TGCGCCAGCAGCTTGGCGACAGGAGTCTACGAGCAGTACTTC	CASSLATGVYEQYF
many	-	TRBV6-2/TRBV6-3	TRBJ1-1	TGTGCCAGCAGTTACTGGTTGGGGACATGGACTGAAGCTTTCTTT	CASSYWLGTWTEAFF
-	TRBD1	TRBV10-3	TRBJ1-1	TGTGCCATCAGTGACGACAGGGGGAACACTGAAGCTTTCTTT	CAISDDRGNTEAFF
many	TRBD2	TRBV6-6	TRBJ2-3	TGTGCCAGCAGTGCGGGGGGCACAGATACGCAGTATTTT	CASSAGGTDTQYF
many	-	TRBV5-1	TRBJ2-1	TGCGCCAGCAGCTTGGCCTGGAGCTCCTACAATGAGCAGTTCTTC	CASSLAWSSYNEQFF
-	TRBD1	TRBV4-3	TRBJ1-3	TGCGCCAGCAGCCAGGGACAGGGGGCGGGAAACACCATATATTTT	CASSQGQGAGNTIYF
many	TRBD1	TRBV9	TRBJ2-6	TGTGCCAGCAGCCCGAGTGGGGGACAGGGACCTGGGGCCAACGTCCTGACTTTC	CASSPSGGQGPGANVLTF
many	-	TRBV5-6	TRBJ2-1	TGTGCCAGCAGCTTGGCGGGGGTCCGAGAGCAGTTCTTC	CASSLAGVREQFF
many	-	TRBV5-6	TRBJ2-2	TGTGCCAGCAGCTTGCGACTGACGAACACCGGGGAGCTGTTTTTT	CASSLRLTNTGELFF
many	TRBD1	TRBV27	TRBJ1-1	TGTGCCAGCAGTTTCAGGGGGGATAACACTGAAGCTTTCTTT	CASSFRGDNTEAFF
many	-	TRBV18	TRBJ1-2	TGTGCCAGCTCACCCTCCGGAGGGGTTAACTATGGCTACACCTTC	CASSPSGGVNYGYTF
many	-	TRBV7-2	TRBJ2-7	TGTGCCAGCAGCCGTTCCTACGAGCAGTACTTC	CASSRSYEQYF
many	TRBD1	TRBV10-3	TRBJ2-2	TGTGCCATCAGTGGACAGGGCGGCACCGGGGAGCTGTTTTTT	CAISGQGGTGELFF
many	TRBD2	TRBV7-8	TRBJ2-5	TGTGCCAGCAGCCTCAGGACTAGCGGGGGACCTAAAGAGACCCAGTACTTC	CASSLRTSGGPKETQYF
many	-	TRBV7-9	TRBJ2-3	TGTGCCAGCAGCTTTAACCTTCCGGGACGGGGCACAGATACGCAGTATTTT	CASSFNLPGRGTDTQYF
many	TRBD1	TRBV7-2	TRBJ1-2	TGTGCCAGCAGCTTAGCAGGGGGCGCTCCGCAGGGCTACACCTTC	CASSLAGGAPQGYTF
many	-	TRBV20-1	TRBJ2-1	TGCAGTGCTAGCCGACTGAGGTCCAATGAGCAGTTCTTC	CSASRLRSNEQFF
many	TRBD2	TRBV27	TRBJ2-3	TGTGCCAGCAGGGCTAGCGGGGGTTCTAGCACAGATACGCAGTATTTT	CASRASGGSSTDTQYF
many	-	TRBV12-3/TRBV12-4	TRBJ2-7	TGTGCCAGCAGTTTTCAGGTCGGATACGAGCAGTACTTC	CASSFQVGYEQYF
many	-	TRBV7-3	TRBJ1-6	TGTGCCAGCAGCTTATATGGAGATTCACCCCTCCACTTT	CASSLYGDSPLHF
many	TRBD1	TRBV7-2	TRBJ1-6	TGTGCCAGCAGCTCGGGACAGGGGGCGTCTTCACCCCTCCACTTT	CASSSGQGASSPLHF
many	-	TRBV7-8	TRBJ2-1	TGTGCCAGCAGCTTAGGTACCAAGACTGCCTACAATGAGCAGTTCTTC	CASSLGTKTAYNEQFF
many	-	TRBV12-3/TRBV12-4	TRBJ1-6	TGTGCCAGCAGTGTAGAGAGCTATAATTCACCCCTCCACTTT	CASSVESYNSPLHF
many	TRBD2	TRBV3-1	TRBJ2-7	TGTGCCAGCAGCCAAGACCCGGGACTAGCAGGGGGCGAGCAGTACTTC	CASSQDPGLAGGEQYF
many	-	TRBV20-1	TRBJ2-7	TGCAGTGCTAGATCGGAACGGGCGGGGTTCAGCAACGAGCAGTACTTC	CSARSERAGFSNEQYF
many	TRBD2	TRBV7-2	TRBJ2-1	TGTGCCACCGGTCGGGGGGGCTCCTACAATGAGCAGTTCTTC	CATGRGGSYNEQFF
many	-	TRBV7-9	TRBJ2-2	TGTGCCAGCAGCTTTCAGGGGATGGGCACCGGGGAGCTGTTTTTT	CASSFQGMGTGELFF
many	-	TRBV5-1	TRBJ2-1	TGCGCCAGCAGCGGGGACTTAATCAATGAGCAGTTCTTC	CASSGDLINEQFF
many	TRBD1	TRBV5-6	TRBJ1-6	TGTGCCAGCAGCGGGCAGGGGGCGGTGGATTCACCCCTCCACTTT	CASSGQGAVDSPLHF
many	-	TRBV29-1	TRBJ2-6	TGCAGCGTGATGGGCTCTGGGGCCAACGTCCTGACTTTC	CSVMGSGANVLTF
-	TRBD2	TRBV11-2	TRBJ2-2	TGTGCCAGCAGCTTACGTGCGGCTAGCGGAGTCACCGGGGAGCTGTTTTTT	CASSLRAASGVTGELFF
many	-	TRBV6-6	TRBJ2-2	TGTGCCAGCAGTTACTCGGCCAGGGGAAACACCGGGGAGCTGTTTTTT	CASSYSARGNTGELFF
many	-	TRBV7-2	TRBJ1-1	TGTGCCAGCTCCACAAGAGCAGGTTCGAACACTGAAGCTTTCTTT	CASSTRAGSNTEAFF
many	-	TRBV5-1	TRBJ2-2	TGCGCCAGCAGCTTAGGGCTACGGAACACCGGGGAGCTGTTTTTT	CASSLGLRNTGELFF
many	-	TRBV5-1	TRBJ2-5	TGCGCCAGCAGCTTGGCCAGGGAGACCCAGTACTTC	CASSLARETQYF
many	-	TRBV5-1	TRBJ2-5	TGCGCCAGCAGCTTGGAGGGGGGTTCTTGGGAGACCCAGTACTTC	CASSLEGGSWETQYF
-	-	TRBV6-1	TRBJ2-1	TGTGCCAGCTTCACAGGGCCCTACAATGAGCAGTTCTTC	CASFTGPYNEQFF
many	-	TRBV24-1	TRBJ2-2	TGTGCCACCAAGGGCGTGAGCACCGGGGAGCTGTTTTTT	CATKGVSTGELFF
medium-sized	TRBD2	TRBV14	TRBJ2-1	TGTGCCAGCAGCCCCAGCGGGGGGGCGGGCAATGAGCAGTTCTTC	CASSPSGGAGNEQFF
many	-	TRBV9	TRBJ1-3	TGTGCCAGCAGCGTTAGGGTCGACGACTCGAACTCTGGAAACACCATATATTTT	CASSVRVDDSNSGNTIYF